A selection of T cell receptor beta chains follows, all from one sample in a study of cytomegalovirus exposure and HLA in healthy donors. The data were produced by immunoSEQ multiplex PCR, yet TCRdb's version contains in-frame clones alone and is incomplete. The sample has under 150,000 clones; around 83% are singletons. Sequencing was done on a sample of PBMCs. Source of these receptors: a woman in her 30s in good health and CMV-seropositive. CDR3s include the opening cysteine and the closing phenylalanine or tryptophan. A D gene is named only where the DNA matches it firmly. Clone size is given for some rows only: seen once, a few or many times, or a class if the clone is expanded.

J gene | V gene | D gene | clone size | CDR3 DNA | CDR3 protein
TRBJ1-4 | TRBV6-1 | . | . | TGTGCCAGCCGGGCGGGTGCAACTAATGAAAAACTGTTTTTT | CASRAGATNEKLFF
TRBJ1-1 | TRBV28 | . | . | TGTGCCATCCGCGGGGCGGTTCGCGGTGAAGCTTTCTTT | CAIRGAVRGEAFF
TRBJ1-1 | TRBV15 | . | . | TGTGCCACCAGCAGAGGGGCACAGACAAACACTGAAGCTTTCTTT | CATSRGAQTNTEAFF
TRBJ2-5 | TRBV5-1 | TRBD1 | . | TGCGCCAGCAGCTTGCAAGGGGGCAAGGGAGAGACCCAGTACTTC | CASSLQGGKGETQYF
TRBJ2-1 | TRBV6-4 | TRBD2 | . | TGTGCCAGCAGTGGGACTAGCGGGGCCAATGAGCAGTTCTTC | CASSGTSGANEQFF
TRBJ1-5 | TRBV10-3 | TRBD1 | . | TGTGCCATCAGTGAGGACAGGGTTAGTCAGCCCCAGCATTTT | CAISEDRVSQPQHF
TRBJ1-1 | TRBV6-1 | TRBD1 | . | TGTGCCAGCAGTAGCCGACAGGGGGAGTCCACTGAAGCTTTCTTT | CASSSRQGESTEAFF
TRBJ2-2 | TRBV19 | TRBD2 | . | TGTGCCAGTAAGCGGGGGCCTAACACCGGGGAGCTGTTTTTT | CASKRGPNTGELFF
TRBJ2-4 | TRBV7-2 | . | . | TGTGCCAGCAGCTTAGGAGCAGGACTGATAGCCAAAAACATTCAGTACTTC | CASSLGAGLIAKNIQYF
TRBJ2-7 | TRBV2 | . | . | TGTGCCAGCAGTTTTGCCGGGTCTCTCTACGAGCAGTACTTC | CASSFAGSLYEQYF
TRBJ2-5 | TRBV6-6 | . | . | TGTGCCAGCAGTTACTCGGGCGGGGATCAAGAGACCCAGTACTTC | CASSYSGGDQETQYF
TRBJ2-5 | TRBV5-4 | TRBD2 | once | TGTGCCAGCAGCTTGTTGGGGGAGGGTGCTGGGGAGACCCAGTACTTC | CASSLLGEGAGETQYF
TRBJ2-1 | TRBV7-3 | . | . | TGTGCCAGCAGCTACCAGCGGAGCTCCTACAATGAGCAGTTCTTC | CASSYQRSSYNEQFF
TRBJ2-3 | TRBV7-9 | . | . | TGTGCCAGCAGCACCGGACTTCCCACAGATACGCAGTATTTT | CASSTGLPTDTQYF
TRBJ1-3 | TRBV11-2 | . | . | TGTGCCAGCAGCCCCTTGACTGGACGGACTAAGGGCACCATATATTTT | CASSPLTGRTKGTIYF
TRBJ2-1 | TRBV10-3 | . | . | TGTGCCATCTCTTCGAGTAGCGGAGAATTCTACAATGAGCAGTTCTTC | CAISSSSGEFYNEQFF
TRBJ1-6 | TRBV5-6 | . | few | TGTGCCAGCAGCTTCAGGAGGAGCTCCTATAATTCACCCCTCCACTTT | CASSFRRSSYNSPLHF
TRBJ2-7 | TRBV30 | TRBD2 | . | TGTGCCTGGACTAAAGCGGGAGGGCCTTTCTACGAGCAGTACTTC | CAWTKAGGPFYEQYF
TRBJ2-5 | TRBV21-1 | . | . | TGTGCCAGCAGCTCCAGGGGGGAAGAGACCCAGTACTTC | CASSSRGEETQYF
TRBJ1-2 | TRBV14 | . | . | TGTGCCAGCAGCCAATTGACAGTCGTTGGCTACACCTTC | CASSQLTVVGYTF
TRBJ1-5 | TRBV5-8 | . | . | TGTGCCAGCACCCCCAAGGATAGCGCCGGCAATCAGCCCCAGCATTTT | CASTPKDSAGNQPQHF
TRBJ2-1 | TRBV27 | . | . | TGTGCCAGCAGTTTTCAGGGGAGTGAGCAGTTCTTC | CASSFQGSEQFF